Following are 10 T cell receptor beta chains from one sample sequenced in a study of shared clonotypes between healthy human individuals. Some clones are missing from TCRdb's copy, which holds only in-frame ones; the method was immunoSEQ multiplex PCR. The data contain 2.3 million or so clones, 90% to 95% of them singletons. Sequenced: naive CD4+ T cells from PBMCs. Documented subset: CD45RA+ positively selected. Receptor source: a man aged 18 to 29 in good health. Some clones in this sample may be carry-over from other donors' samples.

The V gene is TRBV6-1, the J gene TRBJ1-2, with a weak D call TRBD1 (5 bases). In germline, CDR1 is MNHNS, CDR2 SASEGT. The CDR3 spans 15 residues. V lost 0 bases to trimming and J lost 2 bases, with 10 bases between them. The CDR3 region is CASSEATAENYGYTF. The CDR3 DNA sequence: TGTGCCAGCAGTGAAGCGACAGCCGAGAACTATGGCTACACCTTC.

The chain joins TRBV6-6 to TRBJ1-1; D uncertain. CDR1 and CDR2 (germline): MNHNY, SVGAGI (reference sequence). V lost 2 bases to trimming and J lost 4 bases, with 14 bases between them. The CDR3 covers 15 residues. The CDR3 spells CASSYRSGLSTEAFF. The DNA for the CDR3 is TGTGCCAGCAGTTACCGTTCCGGTCTGAGCACTGAAGCTTTCTTT.

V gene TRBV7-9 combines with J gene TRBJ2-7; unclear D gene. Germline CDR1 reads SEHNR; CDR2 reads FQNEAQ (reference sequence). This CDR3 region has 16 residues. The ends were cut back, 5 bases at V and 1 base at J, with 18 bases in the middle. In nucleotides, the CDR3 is TGTGCCAGCAGCCTTCTCCGACCGGGCCCTTCCTACGAGCAGTACTTC. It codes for CASSLLRPGPSYEQYF.

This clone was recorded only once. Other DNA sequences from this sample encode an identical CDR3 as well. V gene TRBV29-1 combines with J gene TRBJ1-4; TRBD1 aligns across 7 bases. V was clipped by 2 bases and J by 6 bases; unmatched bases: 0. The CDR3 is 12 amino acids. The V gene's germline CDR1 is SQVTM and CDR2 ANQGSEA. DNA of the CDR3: TGCAGCGTTGAACAGGGGGATGAAAAACTGTTTTTT. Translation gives CSVEQGDEKLFF.

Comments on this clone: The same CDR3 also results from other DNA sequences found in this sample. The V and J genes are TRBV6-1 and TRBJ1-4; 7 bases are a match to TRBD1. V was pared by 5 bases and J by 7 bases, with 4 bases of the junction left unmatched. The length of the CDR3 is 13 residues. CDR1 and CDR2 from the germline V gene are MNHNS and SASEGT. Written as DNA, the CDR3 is TGTGCCAGCAGTCCCCGGACAGGTGAAAAACTGTTTTTT. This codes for CASSPRTGEKLFF.

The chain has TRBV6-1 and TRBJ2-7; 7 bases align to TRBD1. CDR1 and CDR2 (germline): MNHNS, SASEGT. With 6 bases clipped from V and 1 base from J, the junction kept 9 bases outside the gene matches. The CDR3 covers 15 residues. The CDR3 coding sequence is TGTGCCAGCAGCCTTAAGACAGGGTTATCCTACGAGCAGTACTTC. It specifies CASSLKTGLSYEQYF.

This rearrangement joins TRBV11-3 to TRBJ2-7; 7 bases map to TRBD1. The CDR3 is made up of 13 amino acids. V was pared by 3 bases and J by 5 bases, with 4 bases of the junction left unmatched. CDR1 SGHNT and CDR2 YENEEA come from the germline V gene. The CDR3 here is CASSLTGFHEQYF. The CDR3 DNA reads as TGTGCCAGCAGCTTGACAGGGTTCCACGAGCAGTACTTC.

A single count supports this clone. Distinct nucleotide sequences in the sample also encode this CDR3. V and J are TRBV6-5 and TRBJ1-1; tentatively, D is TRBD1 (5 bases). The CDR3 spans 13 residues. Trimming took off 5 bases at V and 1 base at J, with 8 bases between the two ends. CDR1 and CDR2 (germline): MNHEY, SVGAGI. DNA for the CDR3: TGTGCCAGCAGTAGGGACCGGAACACTGAAGCTTTCTTT. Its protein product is CASSRDRNTEAFF.

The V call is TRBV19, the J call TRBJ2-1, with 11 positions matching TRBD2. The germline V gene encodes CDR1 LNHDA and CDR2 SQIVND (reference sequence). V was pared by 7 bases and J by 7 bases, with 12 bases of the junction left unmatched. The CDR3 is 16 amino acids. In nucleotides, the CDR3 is TGTGCCAGTAACGATATCGGGACTAGCGGCAGGAATGAGCAGTTCTTC. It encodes CASNDIGTSGRNEQFF. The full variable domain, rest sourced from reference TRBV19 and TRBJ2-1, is DGGITQSPKYLFRKEGQNVTLSCEQNLNHDAMYWYRQDPGQGLRLIYYSQIVNDFQKGDIAEGYSVSREKKESFPLTVTSAQKNPTAFYLCASNDIGTSGRNEQFFGPGTRLTVL.

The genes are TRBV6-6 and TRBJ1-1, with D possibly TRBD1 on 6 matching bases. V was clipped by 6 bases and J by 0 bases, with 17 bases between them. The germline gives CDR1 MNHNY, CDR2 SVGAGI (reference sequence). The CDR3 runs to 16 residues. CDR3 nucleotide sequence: TGTGCCAGCAGACGCCCTGCTGGACAGATGAACACTGAAGCTTTCTTT. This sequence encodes CASRRPAGQMNTEAFF.